The T cell receptor (beta chain) described here comes from a study of blood T cell repertoires in COVID-19. Turning to the study itself: COVID-19 samples collected from the United States, Italy and Spain covered acute and convalescent phases. PBMCs, B-cell-depleted T cells, or T cells were the source of the cDNA or gDNA that made up the material.

In the original processing: Reference gene primers were amplified, and this amplification served to estimate nucleated cell counts. Here immunoSEQ multiplex PCR was the method, and the copy in TCRdb shows in-frame clones only, minus some. D and trimming come from the DNA, and the V and J calls and clone size come from that table. The sample lists a few hundred thousand clones, approximately 80% occurring once. Deletions cut 4 bases from V and 0 bases from J, with 10 bases between. The CDR3 covers 15 residues. Germline CDR1 and CDR2: LGHDT and YNNKEL (reference sequence). The TCR sequence derives from a human donor in a cohort sampled during active COVID-19. Input material: peripheral blood. The chain joins TRBV3-1 (or the pseudogene TRBV3-2) to TRBJ2-1; tentatively, D is TRBD2 (6 bases). The CDR3 region is CASSRSGSSYNEQFF. The CDR3 DNA reads TGTGCCAGCAGCCGTAGCGGAAGCTCCTACAATGAGCAGTTCTTC.